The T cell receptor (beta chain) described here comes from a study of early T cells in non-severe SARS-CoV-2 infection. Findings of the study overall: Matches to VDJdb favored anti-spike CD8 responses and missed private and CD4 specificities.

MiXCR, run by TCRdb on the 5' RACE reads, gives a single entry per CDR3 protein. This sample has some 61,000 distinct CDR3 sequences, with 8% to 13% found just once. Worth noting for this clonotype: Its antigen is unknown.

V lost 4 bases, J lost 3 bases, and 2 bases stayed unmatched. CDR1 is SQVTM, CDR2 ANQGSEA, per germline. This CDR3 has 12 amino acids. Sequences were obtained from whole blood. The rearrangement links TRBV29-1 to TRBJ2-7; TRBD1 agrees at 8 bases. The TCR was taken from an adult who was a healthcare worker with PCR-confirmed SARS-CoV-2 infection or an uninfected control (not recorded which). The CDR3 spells CSVVGQGYEQYF. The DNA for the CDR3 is TGCAGCGTTGTCGGACAGGGCTACGAGCAGTACTTC.